Following are 13 T cell receptor beta chains from one sample sequenced in a study of blood T cell repertoires in COVID-19 (dated by TCRdb to 2018 to 2021). Library preparation employed the immunoSEQ multiplex PCR assay. Imported from immuneACCESS, the table was reduced by TCRdb to in-frame sequences with V and J called. These copies leave out some clones; in studies compared against another copy, an unresolved V gene accounts for under half, and the cause of the remainder is not known. This sample lists fewer than 500,000 clones; approximately 90% were detected once. 0.8% to 1% of the sample is taken by the ten largest. Sequenced: peripheral blood. The receptors originated from a man aged 18 to 29 with COVID-19, enrolled during active disease.

This clone was found once. The CDR3 DNA reads as TGCAGCGTTGAATTCGGGACTAGCGGCTCGAGCTCCTACGAGCAGTACTTC. Translating gives CSVEFGTSGSSSYEQYF. V gene TRBV29-1 combines with J gene TRBJ2-7; TRBD2 matches 11 bases. The CDR3 spans 17 residues. The germline V gene has CDR1 SQVTM and CDR2 ANQGSEA. Losses at the gene ends were 2 bases for V and 0 bases for J; bases not matched to a gene: 9.

The rearrangement uses TRBV7-9 and TRBJ2-2; D is perhaps TRBD2 (6 bases). The germline gives CDR1 SEHNR, CDR2 FQNEAQ (reference sequence). Trimming took off 1 base at V and 3 bases at J, with 12 bases between the two ends. CDR3 size: 16 residues. As DNA, the CDR3 is TGTGCCAGCAGCTTAGTTCCGGGAGACTACACCGGGGAGCTGTTTTTT. Protein sequence: CASSLVPGDYTGELFF.

V and J are TRBV2 and TRBJ1-5, with TRBD1 identical over 8 bases. Germline V gives CDR1 SNHLY, CDR2 FYNNEI. V shed 8 bases, J shed 4 bases, and the junction held 4 bases outside the gene matches. This CDR3 has 13 amino acids. Here the CDR3 reads CASVTGGNQPQHF. The CDR3 coding sequence is TGTGCCAGCGTCACAGGGGGTAATCAGCCCCAGCATTTT.

V gene TRBV11-3 combines with J gene TRBJ2-2, with TRBD1 matching 9 bases. Trimming removed 5 bases from V and 6 bases from J; junction bases left unmatched: 10. Germline V lookup: CDR1 SGHNT, CDR2 YENEEA. The CDR3 length is 16 residues. CDR3 coding DNA: TGTGCCAGCAGCCGCCCCGGGACAGGGACTTCCGGGGAGCTGTTTTTT. It codes for CASSRPGTGTSGELFF.

The V gene is TRBV7-2, the J gene TRBJ2-7, with D perhaps TRBD1 (5 bases). V was pared by 2 bases and J by 1 base, with 9 bases between. Germline CDR1 and CDR2: SGHTA and FQGNSA. The CDR3 spans 14 residues. The CDR3 nucleotides read TGTGCCAGCAGCTTACCAGACAGTTCCTACGAGCAGTACTTC. Residues: CASSLPDSSYEQYF.

The V call is TRBV5-4, the J call TRBJ2-3; D is perhaps TRBD2 (6 bases). The germline V and J ends were trimmed by 4 bases and 5 bases, with 17 bases remaining between them. In germline, CDR1 is SGHNT, CDR2 YYREEE (reference sequence). CDR3 length: 15 amino acids. As DNA, the CDR3 is TGTGCCAGCAGCCTCGGCGGCGGGGCTAAAGATACGCAGTATTTT. Its protein is CASSLGGGAKDTQYF.

In its sample, this clone was seen a few times. The rearrangement joins TRBV7-2 to TRBJ2-2, with D unclear. Germline CDR1 and CDR2: SGHTA and FQGNSA. Trimming took off 3 bases at V and 4 bases at J, with 12 bases between the two ends. The CDR3 sequence is 15 residues long. CDR3: CASSFNPAITGELFF. The CDR3 DNA is TGTGCCAGCAGCTTTAATCCAGCGATCACCGGGGAGCTGTTTTTT.

The genes are TRBV24-1 and TRBJ2-3, with 8 nucleotides matching TRBD2. The CDR3 extends over 16 amino acids. Looked up from germline, CDR1 is KGHDR and CDR2 is SFDVKD. V gave up 8 bases and J gave up 1 base; unmatched junction bases: 10. The CDR3 region has the DNA TGTGCCACCACCGATCGGGGGGGGCCGGGCACAGATACGCAGTATTTT. Its translation: CATTDRGGPGTDTQYF.

This sequence joins TRBV27 and TRBJ1-1, with 7 bases matching TRBD1. The CDR3 runs 17 residues. Germline V gives CDR1 MNHEY, CDR2 SMNVEV (reference sequence). Trimming cost V 6 bases and J 1 base; bases outside gene matches: 14. The CDR3 sequence: CASRPSGLRTGNTEAFF. CDR3 sequence (DNA): TGTGCCAGCAGACCATCTGGCCTCCGGACAGGGAACACTGAAGCTTTCTTT.

The chain has TRBV19 and TRBJ2-1, with D hard to call. Trimming left V 3 bases short and J 6 bases short, with 15 bases between. The CDR3 covers 15 residues. Germline lookup yields CDR1 LNHDA and CDR2 SQIVND (reference sequence). The CDR3 loop is CASSISVWPGNEQFF. In DNA, the CDR3 is TGTGCCAGTAGTATTTCCGTATGGCCGGGCAATGAGCAGTTCTTC.

The chain is built from TRBV2 and TRBJ2-5, with 12 bases fitting TRBD1. The V and J ends lost 2 bases and 5 bases, in that order; junction bases with no gene match: 6. This CDR3 contains 16 residues. CDR1 and CDR2 (germline): SNHLY, FYNNEI. The CDR3 DNA reads TGTGCCAGCAGTGAACAGGGACAGGGGGCCACGGAGACCCAGTACTTC. Translating it yields CASSEQGQGATETQYF.

As to this clone: The same CDR3 arises from other DNA sequences in this sample as well. The chain joins TRBV5-1 to TRBJ2-5, with TRBD1 matching 7 bases. The J segment lost 2 bases and the V segment lost 3 bases, leaving 7 bases of the junction unmatched. CDR1 and CDR2 (germline): SGHRS, YFSETQ. This CDR3 is built from 15 residues. The CDR3 nucleotides are TGCGCCAGCAGCTCCCTCGGGACAGAACAAGAGACCCAGTACTTC. As protein: CASSSLGTEQETQYF.

This rearrangement joins TRBV7-9 to TRBJ2-1, with D tentatively TRBD2 (5 bases). Looked up from germline, CDR1 is SEHNR and CDR2 is FQNEAQ (reference sequence). The CDR3 covers 15 residues. With 2 bases removed from V and 7 bases from J, the gap between germline ends came to 15 bases. The CDR3 region is CASSLSWEQGNEQFF. CDR3 bases: TGTGCCAGCAGCTTAAGCTGGGAGCAAGGAAATGAGCAGTTCTTC.